This entry features one TCR beta chain sequence. During active infection, Seattle patients enrolled and were then monitored through disease. The germline gives CDR1 MNHEY, CDR2 SVGAGI. The CDR3 runs to 15 residues. V shed 6 bases, J shed 3 bases, and the junction held 9 bases outside the gene matches. The data were taken from a study of blood T cell repertoires in COVID-19. Study context: Samples representing acute and convalescent COVID-19 were sourced from the United States, Italy and Spain. T cells, B-cell-depleted T cells, or PBMCs supplied cDNA or gDNA.

This table comes from immunoSEQ multiplex PCR, and its TCRdb copy is limited to in-frame clones, with some not included. This sample has about 140,000 clones, with 84% found just once. The sample comprised peripheral blood. This chain connects TRBV6-5 to TRBJ2-5; TRBD2 agrees at 8 bases. The TCR comes from a young man with COVID-19, enrolled during active disease. CDR3 region: CASRGSRAGEETQYF. As DNA, the CDR3 is TGTGCCAGCAGGGGTAGCAGAGCGGGGGAAGAGACCCAGTACTTC.